The next 18 T cell receptor beta chains were all read from a single sample in a study of Tregs in tolerant kidney transplant recipients. The table came from immunoSEQ multiplex PCR; TCRdb's copy has only in-frame clones and leaves some out. The sample totals roughly 50,000 clones. The specimen was CD4+ T cells from blood, collected before the transplant. These receptors were collected from a human donor who received a combined kidney and bone marrow transplant.

Points on this clone: Read sequence stops 3 residues before the CDR3 end, and the germline J gene provides the missing end. The V and J genes are TRBV18 and TRBJ1-5; TRBD1 matches at 9 bases. The CDR3 has 15 residues. Germline CDR1 reads KGHSH; CDR2 reads LQKENI. The ends lost 6 bases at V and 4 bases at J; junction bases unmatched: 7. The sequenced part of the CDR3 DNA is TGTGCCAGCTCGTCCGGGACAGGGCCTAATCAGCCC. It translates to CASSSGTGPNQP. In full, the CDR3 is CASSSGTGPNQPQHF.

Of note for this clone: With the read ending 3 residues before the CDR3 end, the germline J gene is used to fill in that end. The J gene is TRBJ1-2, the V gene TRBV5-6; no reliable D call. There are 14 residues in the CDR3. Trimming removed 0 bases at V and 2 bases at J, with 8 bases between. Germline assignment: CDR1 SGHDT and CDR2 YYEEEE. The CDR3 DNA, read in part, is TGTGCCAGCAGCTTGGGCGGGTTAAACTATGGC. Encoded protein: CASSLGGLNYG. The whole CDR3 is CASSLGGLNYGYTF.

Concerning this clone itself: Coverage ceases 3 residues before the CDR3 finishes, and the germline J gene fills in the end. V gene TRBV30 combines with J gene TRBJ2-2; D may be TRBD1 (5 bases). The germline V gene encodes CDR1 GTSNPN and CDR2 SVGIG (reference sequence). This CDR3 comprises 14 residues. V was clipped by 2 bases and J by 4 bases, with 11 bases between them. CDR3 sequence reads: CAWSIRAGTGELFF. CDR3 DNA, as far as it was read: TGTGCCTGGAGTATCAGGGCTGGCACCGGGGAG. Full variable domain (remainder filled in from reference TRBV30 and TRBJ2-2): SQTIHQWPATLVQPVGSPLSLECTVEGTSNPNLYWYRQAAGRGLQLLFYSVGIGQISSEVPQNLSASRPQDRQFILSSKKLLLSDSGFYLCAWSIRAGTGELFFGEGSRLTVL.

Details on this clone: Read data end 3 residues before the CDR3 end; the end is taken from the germline J gene. The chain couples TRBV18 to TRBJ1-2; 11 bases fit TRBD1. The V segment lost 3 bases and the J segment 3 bases; nucleotides outside the gene matches: 3. The CDR3 loop spans 15 amino acids. CDR1 is KGHSH and CDR2 is LQKENI in the germline V gene. CDR3: CASSPPGQGDYGYTF. Partial CDR3 DNA: TGTGCCAGCTCACCTCCGGGACAGGGGGACTATGGC.

In the case of this clone: The CDR3 end falls 3 residues outside the read, so it is completed with the germline J gene. The chain carries TRBV20-1 and TRBJ2-7; 8 bases are a match to TRBD2. The CDR3 loop spans 13 amino acids. Germline assignment: CDR1 DFQATT and CDR2 SNEGSKA (reference sequence). The J segment lost 2 bases and the V segment lost 4 bases, leaving 4 bases of the junction unmatched. CDR3 bases read: TGCAGTGCTAATCTCGGGGGGGCCTACGAG. This translates into CSANLGGAYE. The full CDR3 sequence reads CSANLGGAYEQYF.

About this clone itself: The read terminates 3 residues ahead of where the CDR3 ends, so the germline J gene completes it. V usage is TRBV5-1 and J usage is TRBJ1-5, with 7 bases that match TRBD1. Germline values: CDR1 SGHRS, CDR2 YFSETQ. J gave up 3 bases and V 0 bases, and 6 bases lay outside the gene matches. The CDR3 loop spans 16 amino acids. The CDR3 here is CASSLAPGQINQPQHF. CDR3 DNA, as far as it was read: TGCGCCAGCAGCTTGGCGCCGGGACAGATCAATCAGCCC.

As to this clone: The DNA ends 3 residues before the CDR3 does, and the rest of the CDR3 is filled in from the germline J gene. This rearrangement joins TRBV19 to TRBJ1-5; 8 bases are shared with TRBD1. V lost 7 bases and J lost 3; bases outside the gene matches: 5. Germline CDR1 reads LNHDA; CDR2 reads SQIVND (reference sequence). There are 14 residues in the CDR3. CDR3 DNA (partial): TGTGCCAGTACGGACAGGGACCCCAATCAGCCC. This sequence encodes CASTDRDPNQP. In full, the CDR3 is CASTDRDPNQPQHF.

As to this clone: The read ends 3 residues before the CDR3 terminus; that terminus is restored from the germline J gene. V is TRBV5-1 and J is TRBJ1-5; D perhaps matches TRBD1 (5 bases). Germline values: CDR1 SGHRS, CDR2 YFSETQ. The CDR3 spans 15 residues. V gave up 0 bases and J gave up 7 bases, with 14 bases separating them. CDR3 bases read: TGCGCCAGCAGCTTGGTTTCAGGGCAGGAGCAGCCC. This gives the protein CASSLVSGQEQP. The whole CDR3 region reads CASSLVSGQEQPQHF.

With regard to this clone: The CDR3 end lies 3 residues beyond the end of the read and is filled in from the germline J gene. The V and J genes are TRBV6-2 or TRBV6-3 and TRBJ2-7; tentative D call: TRBD2 (6 bases). CDR3 length: 14 residues. The germline CDR1 and CDR2 sequences are MNHEY and SVGEGT. The germline V and J ends were trimmed by 8 bases and 1 base, with 15 bases remaining between them. The sequenced CDR3 bases are TGTGCCAGCCGGGGGTCCACCCGTTCCTACGAG. Translated, it gives CASRGSTRSYE. From start to end, the CDR3 is CASRGSTRSYEQYF.

This CDR3 reads CASSTRTGMNTGELFF. The sequenced CDR3 bases are TGTGCCAGTAGTACCCGGACAGGGATGAACACCGGGGAG. The V and J genes are TRBV19 and TRBJ2-2, with 8 positions matching TRBD1. Read sequence stops 3 residues before the CDR3 end, and the germline J gene provides the missing end. The CDR3 is 16 amino acids. Looked up from germline, CDR1 is LNHDA and CDR2 is SQIVND (reference sequence). V lost 4 bases and J lost 1; bases outside the gene matches: 5.

Comments on this clone: The read ends 3 residues early relative to the CDR3; the germline J gene fills the gap. This rearrangement joins TRBV2 to TRBJ2-1, with no clear D. Trimming shortened V by 3 bases and J by 2 bases, and 11 bases separated the two germline ends. CDR1 is SNHLY, CDR2 FYNNEI, per germline. The CDR3 contains 15 residues. CDR3 sequence reads: CASSELGSTYNEQFF. CDR3 DNA, as far as it was read: TGTGCCAGCAGTGAGTTGGGCAGCACCTACAATGAG.

The CDR3 sequence is CASSLSLYGYTF. Incomplete CDR3 DNA: TGTGCCAGCAGCTTATCCCTCTATGGC. The chain has TRBV11-2 and TRBJ1-2; D is ambiguous. The read comes to an end 3 residues before the CDR3 does, leaving the germline J gene to fill in the end. Between the trimmed V and J ends, which lost 2 bases and 4 bases, there was a span of 5 bases. The CDR3 length is 12 residues. CDR1 and CDR2 (germline): SGHAT, FQNNGV.

A word on this clone: The read halts 3 residues ahead of the CDR3 end, with the missing end drawn from the germline J gene. J is TRBJ1-2 and V is TRBV6-1; D is unclear. The CDR3 has 14 amino acids. Germline V gene sequence: CDR1 MNHNS, CDR2 SASEGT. V dropped 4 bases and J dropped 5 bases, with 14 bases sitting between them. The CDR3 sequence: CASSATFPGYGYTF. Partial CDR3 DNA: TGTGCCAGCAGTGCCACGTTTCCAGGATATGGC.

Turning to this clone: Sequencing ends 3 residues short of the CDR3 end; the germline J gene provides the rest. V is TRBV20-1 and J is TRBJ2-3; tentative D call: TRBD2 (6 bases). CDR1 DFQATT and CDR2 SNEGSKA come from the germline V gene (reference sequence). Trimming shortened V by 6 bases and J by 3 bases, and 10 bases separated the two germline ends. The CDR3 contains 12 residues. This CDR3 is CSAQGGTDTQYF. The CDR3 DNA, read in part, is TGCAGTGCCCAAGGAGGGACAGATACG.

Comment on this clone: Sequencing ends 3 residues short of the CDR3 end; the germline J gene provides the rest. The chain links TRBV5-6 to TRBJ1-4; 8 nucleotides agree with TRBD1. CDR3 length equals 15 residues. Trimming cost V 6 bases and J 8 bases; bases outside gene matches: 12. Germline values: CDR1 SGHDT, CDR2 YYEEEE. The CDR3 is CASNSSRDRREKLFF. CDR3 bases read: TGTGCCAGCAACTCCTCGCGGGACAGGAGGGAAAAA.

With respect to this clone: With the read ending 3 residues before the CDR3 end, the germline J gene is used to fill in that end. J is TRBJ1-2 and V is TRBV19, with 7 bases matching TRBD1. This CDR3 comprises 15 residues. From germline, CDR1 is LNHDA and CDR2 SQIVND (reference sequence). V lost 0 bases, J lost 5 bases, and 6 bases stayed unmatched. The sequenced part of the CDR3 DNA is TGTGCCAGTAGTATAGAAGGGGGCCCCGCTTATGGC. It specifies CASSIEGGPAYG. The entire CDR3 reads CASSIEGGPAYGYTF.

On this clone itself: The read is 3 residues too short to cover the CDR3 end, so that end is filled in from the germline J gene. V usage is TRBV7-9 and J usage is TRBJ1-6; unclear D gene. Per germline, CDR1 SEHNR and CDR2 FQNEAQ (reference sequence). With 5 bases removed from V and 9 bases from J, the gap between germline ends came to 11 bases. The CDR3 runs 13 residues. CDR3 region: CASSILEGSPLHF. The part of the CDR3 DNA that was read is TGTGCCAGCAGCATACTTGAGGGTTCACCC.

In the case of this clone: The DNA ends 3 residues before the CDR3 does, and the rest of the CDR3 is filled in from the germline J gene. This rearrangement joins TRBV7-2 to TRBJ2-5; the D gene is possibly TRBD1 (6 bases). The CDR3 is 16 residues long. Germline assignment: CDR1 SGHTA and CDR2 FQGNSA. The V gene lost 0 bases and the J gene lost 4 bases, with 15 bases spanning the gap. CDR3 loop: CASSLAMSPRGETQYF. The part of the CDR3 DNA that was read is TGTGCCAGCAGCTTAGCGATGTCACCCAGGGGAGAGACC.